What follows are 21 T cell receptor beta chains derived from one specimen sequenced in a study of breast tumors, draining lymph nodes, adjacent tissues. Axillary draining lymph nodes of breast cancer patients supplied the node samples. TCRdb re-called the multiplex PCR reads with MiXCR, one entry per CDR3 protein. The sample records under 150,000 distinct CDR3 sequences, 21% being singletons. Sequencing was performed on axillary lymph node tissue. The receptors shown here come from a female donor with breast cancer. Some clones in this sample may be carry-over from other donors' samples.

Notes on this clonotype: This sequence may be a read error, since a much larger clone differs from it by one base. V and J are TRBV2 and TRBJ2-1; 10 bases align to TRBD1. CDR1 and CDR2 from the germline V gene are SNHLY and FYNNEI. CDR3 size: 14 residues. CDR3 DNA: TGTGCCGGCAGTCGGGACAGGGGTTCCAATGAGCAGTTCTTC. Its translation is CAGSRDRGSNEQFF.

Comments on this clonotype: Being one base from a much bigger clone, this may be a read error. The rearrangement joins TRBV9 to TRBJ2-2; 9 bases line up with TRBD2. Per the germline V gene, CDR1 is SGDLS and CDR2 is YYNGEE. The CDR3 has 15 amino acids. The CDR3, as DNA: TGTGCCGGCAGCGGGGGGACAGTAACCACCGGGGAGCTGTTTTTT. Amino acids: CAGSGGTVTTGELFF.

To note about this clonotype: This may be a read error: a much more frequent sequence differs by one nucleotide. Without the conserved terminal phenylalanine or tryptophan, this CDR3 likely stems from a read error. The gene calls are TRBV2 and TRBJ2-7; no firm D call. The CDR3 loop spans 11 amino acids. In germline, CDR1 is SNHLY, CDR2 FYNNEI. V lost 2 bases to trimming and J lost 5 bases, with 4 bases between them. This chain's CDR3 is CASSEYNEQYS. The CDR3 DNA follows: TGTGCCAGCAGTGAATATAACGAGCAGTACTCC.

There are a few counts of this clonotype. The CDR3 DNA reads as TGCGCCAGCAGTGAGGCAGGGGCGCAAACAGATACGCAGTATTTT. Its protein is CASSEAGAQTDTQYF. The J gene is TRBJ2-3, the V gene TRBV10-1, with a possible D match to TRBD1 (6 bases). This CDR3 has 15 residues. CDR1 is WNHNN and CDR2 is SYGVQD in the germline V gene (reference sequence). The V end lost 2 bases, the J end lost 3 bases, and 12 bases lay between the germline ends.

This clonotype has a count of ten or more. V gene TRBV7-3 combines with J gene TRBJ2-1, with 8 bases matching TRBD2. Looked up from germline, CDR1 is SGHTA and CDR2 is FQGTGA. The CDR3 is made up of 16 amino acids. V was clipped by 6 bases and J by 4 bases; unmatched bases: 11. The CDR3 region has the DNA TGTGCCAGCAGTCCAGGGGCTAGCGGGTTATACAATGAGCAGTTCTTC. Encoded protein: CASSPGASGLYNEQFF. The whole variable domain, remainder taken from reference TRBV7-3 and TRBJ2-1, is GAGVSQTPSNKVTEKGKYVELRCDPISGHTALYWYRQSLGQGPEFLIYFQGTGAADDSGLPNDRFFAVRPEGSVSTLKIQRTERGDSAVYLCASSPGASGLYNEQFFGPGTRLTVL.

The CDR3 loop reads CASSSPSRGLREWEQFF. CDR3 sequence (DNA): TGTGCCAGCAGCTCACCATCCCGGGGCCTGCGGGAGTGGGAGCAGTTCTTC. V is TRBV5-6 and J is TRBJ2-1, with 7 positions matching TRBD2. Germline-derived CDR1 and CDR2 are SGHDT and YYEEEE. The length of the CDR3 is 17 residues. The ends lost 3 bases at V and 10 bases at J; junction bases unmatched: 19.

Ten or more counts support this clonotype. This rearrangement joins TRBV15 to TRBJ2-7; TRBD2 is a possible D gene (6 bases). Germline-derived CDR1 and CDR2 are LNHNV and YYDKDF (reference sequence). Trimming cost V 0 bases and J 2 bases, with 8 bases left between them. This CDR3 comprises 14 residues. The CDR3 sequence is CATSREEGTYEQYF. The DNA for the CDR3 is TGTGCCACCAGCAGAGAGGAGGGGACCTACGAGCAGTACTTC.

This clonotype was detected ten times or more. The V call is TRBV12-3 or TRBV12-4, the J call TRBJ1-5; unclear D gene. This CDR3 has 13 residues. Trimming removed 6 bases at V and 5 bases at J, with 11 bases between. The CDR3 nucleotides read TGTGCCAGCAGCACTGGGCCTGATCAGCCCCAGCATTTT. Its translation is CASSTGPDQPQHF.

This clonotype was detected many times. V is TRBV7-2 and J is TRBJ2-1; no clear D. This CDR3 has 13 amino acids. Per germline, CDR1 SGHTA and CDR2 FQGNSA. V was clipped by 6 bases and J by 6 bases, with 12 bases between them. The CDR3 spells CASSETVGNEQFF. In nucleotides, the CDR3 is TGTGCCAGCAGTGAAACTGTGGGCAATGAGCAGTTCTTC.

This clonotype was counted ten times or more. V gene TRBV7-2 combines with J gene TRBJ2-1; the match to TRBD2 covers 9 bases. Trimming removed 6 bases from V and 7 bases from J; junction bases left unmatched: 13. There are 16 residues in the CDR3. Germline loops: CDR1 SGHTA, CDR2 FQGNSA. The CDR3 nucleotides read TGTGCCAGCAGGCCACCGGGACTAGCAGGAGGTAATGAGCAGTTCTTC. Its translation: CASRPPGLAGGNEQFF.

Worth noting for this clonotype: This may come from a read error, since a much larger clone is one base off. The CDR3 loop reads CASSLVSGVGEKLFF. The CDR3 DNA reads as TGTGCCAGCAGCTTAGTCTCGGGGGTGGGTGAAAAACTGTTTTTT. The chain carries TRBV7-2 and TRBJ1-4; D might be TRBD1 (5 bases). Between the trimmed V and J ends, which lost 1 base and 7 bases, there was a span of 13 bases. The CDR3 covers 15 residues. Per germline, CDR1 SGHTA and CDR2 FQGNSA.

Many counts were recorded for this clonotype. CDR3: CSVEVVDTQYF. The CDR3 DNA reads TGCAGCGTTGAAGTGGTAGATACGCAGTATTTT. J is TRBJ2-3 and V is TRBV29-1; D unclear. The germline V gene has CDR1 SQVTM and CDR2 ANQGSEA. With 1 base removed from V and 5 bases from J, the gap between germline ends came to 4 bases. The CDR3 sequence is 11 residues long.

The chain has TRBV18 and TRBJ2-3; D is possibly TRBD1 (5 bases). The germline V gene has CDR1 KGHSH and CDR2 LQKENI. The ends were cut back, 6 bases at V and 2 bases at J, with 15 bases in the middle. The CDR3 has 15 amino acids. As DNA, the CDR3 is TGTGCCAGCTCCCCGCGTGGTGGGGCCACAGATACGCAGTATTTT. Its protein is CASSPRGGATDTQYF.

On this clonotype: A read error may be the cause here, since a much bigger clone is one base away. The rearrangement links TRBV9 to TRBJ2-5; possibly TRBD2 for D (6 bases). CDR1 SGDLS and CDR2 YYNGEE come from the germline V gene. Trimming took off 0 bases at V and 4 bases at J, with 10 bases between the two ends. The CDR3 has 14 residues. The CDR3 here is CASSVGRDRETQYF. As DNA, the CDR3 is TGTGCCAGCAGCGTAGGGAGGGATCGAGAGACCCAGTACTTC.

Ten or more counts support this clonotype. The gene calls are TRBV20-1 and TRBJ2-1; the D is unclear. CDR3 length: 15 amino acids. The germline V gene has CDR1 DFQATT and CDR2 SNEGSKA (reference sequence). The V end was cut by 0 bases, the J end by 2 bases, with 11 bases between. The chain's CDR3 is CSARDVAETYNEQFF. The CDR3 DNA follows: TGCAGTGCTAGAGATGTTGCGGAAACCTACAATGAGCAGTTCTTC.

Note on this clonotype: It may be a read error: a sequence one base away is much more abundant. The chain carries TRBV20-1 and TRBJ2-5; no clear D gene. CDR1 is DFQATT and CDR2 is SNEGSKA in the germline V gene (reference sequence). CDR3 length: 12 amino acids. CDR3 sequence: CSAAHGRETRYF. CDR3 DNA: TGCAGTGCAGCCCACGGTCGAGAGACCCGGTACTTC.

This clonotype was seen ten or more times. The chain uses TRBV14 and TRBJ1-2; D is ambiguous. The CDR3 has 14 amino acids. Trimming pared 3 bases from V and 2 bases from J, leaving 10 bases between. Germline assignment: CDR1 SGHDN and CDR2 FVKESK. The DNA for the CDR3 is TGTGCCAGCAGCCAGTTTGCAGACAACTATGGCTACACCTTC. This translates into CASSQFADNYGYTF.

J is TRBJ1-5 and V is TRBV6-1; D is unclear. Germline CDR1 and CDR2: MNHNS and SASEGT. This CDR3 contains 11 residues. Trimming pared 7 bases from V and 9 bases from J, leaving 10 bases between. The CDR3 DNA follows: TGTGCCAGCAAACAGACTGGGCCCCAGCATTTT. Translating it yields CASKQTGPQHF.

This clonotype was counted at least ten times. The CDR3 DNA follows: TGTGCCACCAGCAGAGATTTGGGATCCGGGGAGCAGTACTTC. This encodes CATSRDLGSGEQYF. V and J are TRBV15 and TRBJ2-7; D is ambiguous. CDR3 length: 14 residues. Trimming shortened V by 0 bases and J by 7 bases, and 13 bases separated the two germline ends. Germline V gene lookup returns CDR1 LNHNV and CDR2 YYDKDF (reference sequence).

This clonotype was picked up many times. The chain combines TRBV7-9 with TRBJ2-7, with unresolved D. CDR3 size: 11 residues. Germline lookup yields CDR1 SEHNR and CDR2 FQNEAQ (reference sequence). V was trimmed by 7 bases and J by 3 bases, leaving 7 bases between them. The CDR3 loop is CASTDGYEQYF. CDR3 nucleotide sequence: TGTGCCAGCACGGACGGCTACGAGCAGTACTTC.

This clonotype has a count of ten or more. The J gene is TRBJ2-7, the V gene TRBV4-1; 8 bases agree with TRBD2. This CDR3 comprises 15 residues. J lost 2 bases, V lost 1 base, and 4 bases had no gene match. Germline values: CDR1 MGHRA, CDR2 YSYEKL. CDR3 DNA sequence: TGCGCCAGCAGCCAAGTTAGCGGGACAACCTACGAGCAGTACTTC. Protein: CASSQVSGTTYEQYF.